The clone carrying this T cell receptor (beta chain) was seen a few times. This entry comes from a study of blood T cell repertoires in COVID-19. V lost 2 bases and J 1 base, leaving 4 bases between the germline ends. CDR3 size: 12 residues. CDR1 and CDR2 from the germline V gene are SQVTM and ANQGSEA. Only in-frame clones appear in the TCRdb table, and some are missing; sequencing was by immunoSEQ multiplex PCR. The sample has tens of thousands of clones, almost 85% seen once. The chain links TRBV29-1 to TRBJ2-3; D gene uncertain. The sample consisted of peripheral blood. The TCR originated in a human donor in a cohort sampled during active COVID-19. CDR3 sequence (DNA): TGCAGCGTTGAAAGCGGCACAGATACGCAGTATTTT. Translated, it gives CSVESGTDTQYF.